This T cell receptor (beta chain) was identified during a study of blood T cell repertoires in COVID-19. As handled by the study authors: Estimates of nucleated cell counts were drawn from the amplification of reference gene primers. This table comes from immunoSEQ multiplex PCR, and its TCRdb copy is limited to in-frame clones, with some not included. V and J calls and clone size are copied from that table; D and trimming were computed from the DNA. The table has 120,000 or so clones, about three quarters seen once. The material sequenced was peripheral blood. This TCR came from a man aged 65 to 79 with acute or convalescent COVID-19.

CDR3 bases: TGTGCCAGCAGGCGGACAGGAGTGGAAAAACTGTTTTTT. Translating gives CASRRTGVEKLFF. This chain links TRBV27 with TRBJ1-4, with 7 bases that match TRBD1. V trimming: 6 bases; J trimming: 8 bases; junction bases outside the gene matches: 6. This CDR3 has 13 residues. Germline V gene sequence: CDR1 MNHEY, CDR2 SMNVEV (reference sequence).